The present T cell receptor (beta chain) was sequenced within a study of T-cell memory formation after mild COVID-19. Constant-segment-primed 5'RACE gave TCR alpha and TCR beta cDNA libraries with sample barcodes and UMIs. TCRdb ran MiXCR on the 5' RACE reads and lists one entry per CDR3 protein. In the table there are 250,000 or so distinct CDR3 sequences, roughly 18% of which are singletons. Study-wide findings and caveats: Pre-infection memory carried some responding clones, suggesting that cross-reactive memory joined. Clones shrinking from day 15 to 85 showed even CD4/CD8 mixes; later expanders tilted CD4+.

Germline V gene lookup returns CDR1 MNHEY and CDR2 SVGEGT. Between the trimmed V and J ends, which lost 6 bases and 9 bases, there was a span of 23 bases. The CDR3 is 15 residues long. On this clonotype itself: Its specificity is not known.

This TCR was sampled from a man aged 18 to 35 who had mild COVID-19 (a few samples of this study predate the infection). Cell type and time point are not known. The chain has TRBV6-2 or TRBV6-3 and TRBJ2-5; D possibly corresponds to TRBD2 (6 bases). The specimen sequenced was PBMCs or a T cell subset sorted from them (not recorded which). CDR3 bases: TGTGCCAGCAGGCCTATGGGACTGCAGTTTGCGGCCCAGTACTTC. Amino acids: CASRPMGLQFAAQYF.